These T cell receptor beta chains were read from a single sample in a study of T cells after yellow fever vaccination. In TCRdb, the 5' RACE reads were re-called with MiXCR into one record per CDR3 protein. The data show 300,000 to 400,000 distinct CDR3 sequences, roughly a tenth seen once. The specimen was CD4+ T cells sorted from PBMCs, collected 45 days after the yellow fever booster vaccination. The receptors were sampled from a man between 18 and 35 years old who received the YFV17D yellow fever vaccine. Both conserved end residues are part of each CDR3. A D gene is named only where the DNA matches it firmly. Clone size is not always given. Where it is, it says once, few, many or a class for expanded clones.

15	TRBV12-3/TRBV12-4	NA	TRBJ1-6	NA	CASSFGGAYNSPLHF	TGTGCCAGCAGTTTCGGGGGGGCGTATAATTCACCCCTCCACTTT
13	TRBV20-1	NA	TRBJ2-7	NA	CSAREFSMDEQYF	TGCAGTGCTAGAGAGTTCTCAATGGACGAGCAGTACTTC
14	TRBV20-1	few	TRBJ2-1	NA	CSFPKTRGLDEQFF	TGCAGCTTTCCGAAGACTAGAGGGTTGGATGAGCAGTTCTTC
13	TRBV3-1	NA	TRBJ1-1	NA	CASSQMGNTEAFF	TGTGCCAGCAGCCAGATGGGGAACACTGAAGCTTTCTTT
13	TRBV20-1	NA	TRBJ2-4	NA	CSAGRGAKNIQYF	TGCAGTGCCGGCCGGGGGGCCAAAAACATTCAGTACTTC
15	TRBV10-3	NA	TRBJ1-4	TRBD1	CAISDPGQGSEKLFF	TGTGCCATCAGTGATCCGGGACAGGGTTCTGAAAAACTGTTTTTT
16	TRBV5-8	few	TRBJ1-5	NA	CASSLAVGLGGQPQHF	TGTGCCAGCAGCTTGGCAGTCGGGCTCGGTGGTCAGCCCCAGCATTTT
14	TRBV12-3/TRBV12-4	few	TRBJ1-6	NA	CASSLIGKEAPLHF	TGTGCCAGCAGTCTAATAGGGAAAGAAGCCCCCCTCCACTTT
13	TRBV12-3/TRBV12-4	many	TRBJ1-1	NA	CASSTARFSGAFF	TGTGCCAGCAGTACTGCTAGGTTTTCGGGAGCTTTCTTT
15	TRBV7-2	many	TRBJ1-2	TRBD1	CASSSAYRGSQGYTF	TGTGCCAGCAGCTCAGCTTACAGGGGAAGTCAGGGCTACACCTTC
14	TRBV12-3/TRBV12-4	many	TRBJ1-3	NA	CASSLRAGGNTIYF	TGTGCCAGCAGTTTAAGGGCTGGTGGAAACACCATATATTTT
10	TRBV5-1	NA	TRBJ2-1	NA	CASSLPNMFF	TGCGCCAGCAGCTTGCCTAACATGTTCTTC
17	TRBV4-1	NA	TRBJ1-1	TRBD1	CASSQVAGGVIWTEAFF	TGCGCCAGCAGCCAAGTGGCAGGGGGTGTAATCTGGACTGAAGCTTTCTTT
17	TRBV4-2	few	TRBJ2-7	NA	CASSRRGHTGSSYEQYF	TGTGCCAGCAGCCGAAGGGGCCATACTGGTAGCTCCTACGAGCAGTACTTC
12	TRBV18	few	TRBJ1-1	TRBD1	CASSQDREGAFF	TGTGCCAGCTCGCAAGACAGGGAAGGGGCTTTCTTT
12	TRBV6-6	few	TRBJ1-2	NA	CASTVPPRGYTF	TGTGCCAGCACGGTTCCTCCAAGGGGCTACACCTTC
15	TRBV5-1	NA	TRBJ2-5	TRBD1	CASSMQGAIGETQYF	TGCGCCAGCAGCATGCAGGGGGCCATAGGAGAGACCCAGTACTTC
13	TRBV7-2	few	TRBJ1-1	TRBD1	CASSSGGSSLAFF	TGTGCCAGCAGCTCAGGGGGCAGTTCGCTAGCTTTCTTT
16	TRBV7-2	few	TRBJ1-5	TRBD1	CASSLQGASGNQPQHF	TGTGCCAGCAGCTTACAGGGGGCTAGCGGCAATCAGCCCCAGCATTTT
13	TRBV5-4	NA	TRBJ2-5	NA	CASSLVDQETQYF	TGTGCCAGCAGCTTGGTGGACCAAGAGACCCAGTACTTC
13	TRBV25-1	few	TRBJ2-5	NA	CASSEGATETQYF	TGTGCCAGCAGTGAGGGGGCTACGGAGACCCAGTACTTC